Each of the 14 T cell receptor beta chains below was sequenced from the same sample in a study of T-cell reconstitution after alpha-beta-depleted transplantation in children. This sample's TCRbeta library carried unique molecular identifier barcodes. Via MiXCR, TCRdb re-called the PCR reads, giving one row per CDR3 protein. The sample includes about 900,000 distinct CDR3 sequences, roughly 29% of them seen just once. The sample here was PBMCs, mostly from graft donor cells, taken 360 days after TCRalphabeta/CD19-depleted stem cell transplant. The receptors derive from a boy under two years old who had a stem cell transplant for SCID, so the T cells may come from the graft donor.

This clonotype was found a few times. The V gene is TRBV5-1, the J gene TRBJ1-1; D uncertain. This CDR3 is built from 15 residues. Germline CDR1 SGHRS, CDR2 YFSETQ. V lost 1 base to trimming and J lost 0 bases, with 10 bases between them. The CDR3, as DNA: TGCGCCAGCAGCTTGAACGGCGGGATGAACACTGAAGCTTTCTTT. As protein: CASSLNGGMNTEAFF.

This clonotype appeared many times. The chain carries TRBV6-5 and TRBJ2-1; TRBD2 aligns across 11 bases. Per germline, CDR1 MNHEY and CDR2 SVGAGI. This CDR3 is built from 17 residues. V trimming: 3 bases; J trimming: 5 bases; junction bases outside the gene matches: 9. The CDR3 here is CASSYFPVAGGNNEQFF. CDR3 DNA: TGTGCCAGCAGTTATTTTCCCGTAGCGGGGGGGAACAATGAGCAGTTCTTC.

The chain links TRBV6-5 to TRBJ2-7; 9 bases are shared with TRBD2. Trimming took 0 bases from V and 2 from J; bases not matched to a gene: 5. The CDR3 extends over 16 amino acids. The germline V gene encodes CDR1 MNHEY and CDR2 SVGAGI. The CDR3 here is CASSYSGGLAPYEQYF. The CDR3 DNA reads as TGTGCCAGCAGTTACTCGGGGGGACTAGCCCCCTACGAGCAGTACTTC.

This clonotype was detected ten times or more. The CDR3 loop is CASSSGTGHEKLFF. The CDR3 bases are TGTGCCAGCAGCTCCGGGACAGGGCACGAAAAACTGTTTTTT. V gene TRBV9 combines with J gene TRBJ1-4, with TRBD1 matching over 9 bases. This CDR3 is built from 14 residues. Germline V gives CDR1 SGDLS, CDR2 YYNGEE. J gave up 8 bases and V 4 bases, and 6 bases lay outside the gene matches. Looking up the rest from reference TRBV9 and TRBJ1-4 gives the full variable domain: DSGVTQTPKHLITATGQRVTLRCSPRSGDLSVYWYQQSLDQGLQFLIQYYNGEERAKGNILERFSAQQFPDLHSELNLSSLELGDSALYFCASSSGTGHEKLFFGSGTQLSVL.

The CDR3 loop is CASSYARTGGYEQYF. In DNA, the CDR3 is TGTGCCAGCAGTTACGCCCGGACAGGGGGCTACGAGCAGTACTTC. J is TRBJ2-7 and V is TRBV27; 10 nucleotides align to TRBD1. The CDR3 consists of 15 residues. In germline, CDR1 is MNHEY, CDR2 SMNVEV (reference sequence). V gave up 4 bases and J gave up 3 bases; unmatched junction bases: 6.

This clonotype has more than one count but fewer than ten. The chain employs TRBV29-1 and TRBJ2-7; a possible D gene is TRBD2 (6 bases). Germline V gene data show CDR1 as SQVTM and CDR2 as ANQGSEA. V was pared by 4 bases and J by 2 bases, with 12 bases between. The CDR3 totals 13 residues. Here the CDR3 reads CSVGGTYPYEQYF. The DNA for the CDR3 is TGCAGCGTTGGCGGGACCTATCCCTACGAGCAGTACTTC.

The CDR3 region has the DNA TGTGCCAGCAGTCCGCCGGGACTAATATACAATGAGCAGTTCTTC. It codes for CASSPPGLIYNEQFF. The chain couples TRBV6-2 or TRBV6-3 to TRBJ2-1; 7 bases align to TRBD2. CDR1 and CDR2 from the germline V gene are MNHEY and SVGEGT. The CDR3 contains 15 residues. V shed 5 bases and J 4 bases; nucleotides not matched to a gene: 8.

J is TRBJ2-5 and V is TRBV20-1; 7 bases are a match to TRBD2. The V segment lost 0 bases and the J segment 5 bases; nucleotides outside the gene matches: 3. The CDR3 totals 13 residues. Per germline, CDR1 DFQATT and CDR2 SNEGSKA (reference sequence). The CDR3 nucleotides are TGCAGTGCTAGAGATGCGGGAGTGGAGACCCAGTACTTC. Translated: CSARDAGVETQYF.

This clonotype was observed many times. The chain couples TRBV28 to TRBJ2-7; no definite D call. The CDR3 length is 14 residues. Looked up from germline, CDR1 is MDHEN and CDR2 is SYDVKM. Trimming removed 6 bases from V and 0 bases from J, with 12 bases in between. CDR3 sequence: CASRPGWASYEQYF. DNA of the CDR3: TGTGCCAGCAGACCTGGATGGGCCTCCTACGAGCAGTACTTC. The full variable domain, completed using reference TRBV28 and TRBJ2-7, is DVKVTQSSRYLVKRTGEKVFLECVQDMDHENMFWYRQDPGLGLRLIYFSYDVKMKEKGDIPEGYSVSREKKERFSLILESASTNQTSMYLCASRPGWASYEQYFGPGTRLTVT.

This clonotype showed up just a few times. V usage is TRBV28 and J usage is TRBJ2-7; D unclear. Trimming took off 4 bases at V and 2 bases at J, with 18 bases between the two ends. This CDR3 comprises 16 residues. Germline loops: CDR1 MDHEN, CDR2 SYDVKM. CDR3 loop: CASSSYAVPLAYEQYF. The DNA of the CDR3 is TGTGCCAGCAGTTCATACGCCGTCCCTCTAGCCTACGAGCAGTACTTC.

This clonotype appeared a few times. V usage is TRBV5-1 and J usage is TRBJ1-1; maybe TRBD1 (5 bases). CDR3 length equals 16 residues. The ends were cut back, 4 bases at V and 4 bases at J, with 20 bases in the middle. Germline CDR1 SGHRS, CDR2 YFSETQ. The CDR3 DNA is TGCGCCAGCAGCCTCAGGTGGCCAGGGCAGTCCACTGAAGCTTTCTTT. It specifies CASSLRWPGQSTEAFF.

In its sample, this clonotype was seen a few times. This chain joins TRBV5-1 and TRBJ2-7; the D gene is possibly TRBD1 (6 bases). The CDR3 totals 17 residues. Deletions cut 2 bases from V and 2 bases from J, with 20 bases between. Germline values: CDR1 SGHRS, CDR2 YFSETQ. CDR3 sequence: CASSLGQGTITAYEQYF. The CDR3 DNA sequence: TGCGCCAGCAGCTTAGGGCAGGGGACCATCACAGCCTACGAGCAGTACTTC.

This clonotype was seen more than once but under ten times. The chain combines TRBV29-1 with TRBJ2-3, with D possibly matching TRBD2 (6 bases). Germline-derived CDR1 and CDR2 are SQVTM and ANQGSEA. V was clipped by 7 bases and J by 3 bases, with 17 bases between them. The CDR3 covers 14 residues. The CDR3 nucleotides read TGCAGCGCCCTTGACGGGGGTCTAACAGATACGCAGTATTTT. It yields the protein CSALDGGLTDTQYF.

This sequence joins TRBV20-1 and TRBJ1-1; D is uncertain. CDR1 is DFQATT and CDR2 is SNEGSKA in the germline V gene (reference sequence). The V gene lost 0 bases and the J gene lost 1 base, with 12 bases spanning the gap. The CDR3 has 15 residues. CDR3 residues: CSARDPPAANTEAFF. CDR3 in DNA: TGCAGTGCTAGAGATCCCCCCGCAGCGAACACTGAAGCTTTCTTT.